Included here is one T cell receptor beta chain sequence, with context. These data come from a study of cytomegalovirus exposure and HLA in healthy donors. V shed 1 base and J 10 bases; nucleotides not matched to a gene: 10. The CDR3 contains 16 residues. Germline-derived CDR1 and CDR2 are LNHDA and SQIVND (reference sequence). Some clones are missing from TCRdb's copy, which holds only in-frame ones; the method was immunoSEQ multiplex PCR. The sample consists of about 160,000 clones, around 88% of them appearing once. The chain carries TRBV19 and TRBJ1-6, with 7 bases aligning to TRBD1. The TCR originated in a woman between 18 and 29 years old in good health and CMV-seronegative. Sequences were obtained from PBMCs. The CDR3 spells CASSIAKGAAGSPLHF. The CDR3 region has the DNA TGTGCCAGTAGTATAGCAAAGGGGGCAGCTGGGTCACCCCTCCACTTT.